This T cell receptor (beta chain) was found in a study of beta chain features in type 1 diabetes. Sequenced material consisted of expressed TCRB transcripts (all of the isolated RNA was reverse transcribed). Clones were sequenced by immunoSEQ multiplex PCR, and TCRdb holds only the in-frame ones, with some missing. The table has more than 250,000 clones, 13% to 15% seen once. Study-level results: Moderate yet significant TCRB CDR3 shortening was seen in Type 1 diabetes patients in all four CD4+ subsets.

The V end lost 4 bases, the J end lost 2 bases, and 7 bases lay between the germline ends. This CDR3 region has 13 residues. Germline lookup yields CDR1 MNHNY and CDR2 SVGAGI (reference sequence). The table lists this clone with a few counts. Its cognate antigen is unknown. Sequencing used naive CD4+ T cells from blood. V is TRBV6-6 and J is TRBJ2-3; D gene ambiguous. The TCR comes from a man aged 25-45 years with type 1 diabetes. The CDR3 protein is CASSSENTDTQYF. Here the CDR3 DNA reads TGTGCCAGCAGTTCCGAGAACACAGATACGCAGTATTTT.